The TCR beta chain described here comes from a study of cytomegalovirus exposure and HLA in healthy donors (dated by TCRdb to the late 2010s). In the study overall: According to an earlier analysis of a few hundred of the donors, 150 million to 200 million T cells yielded roughly 100 million unique TCR beta sequences and 250 to 350 Gb of sequence data. About 320 gigabases of sequencing data and 80 million or so unique TCR sequences were included in an early release covering around 600 HLA-typed donors. Of the approximately 400 genotyped donors, about 80% fell in the genetic ancestry cluster associated with self-reported Caucasian donors. The study aimed to test whether cataloging public T cell receptors could reveal signatures of past pathogen exposure. Using immunosequencing, the study profiled T cell repertoires from 666 subjects and related those repertoires to cytomegalovirus serostatus. Besides the first cohort of more than 650 subjects, a separate validation cohort made up of about 120 different subjects was used. To predict cytomegalovirus infection status, the study brought together high-throughput TCR immunosequencing, statistical association of individual TCRs with disease status, and machine learning. To study patterns of TCR occurrence, a later analysis re-analyzed previously published TCR beta repertoires from around 670 donors and added high-resolution HLA genotyping. Rather than using new phenotypic data, the later analysis identified candidate immune exposures from TCR beta sequences and from how often those sequences occurred across donors. An earlier analysis of 587 of the donors used high-throughput TCR beta sequencing to judge whether each TCR beta V gene segment behaved as functional or pseudogenic. Donor age, sex, ethnicity and CMV serostatus were compiled together with the repertoire data. In a later genetic analysis, genome-wide SNP genotypes for about 65% of the 666 donors were used, and that subset was treated as a discovery cohort. All discovery cohort repertoires had been generated on a single sequencing platform. HLA typing covered class I and class II loci at four-digit resolution. Typing coverage varied by locus: roughly 629-630 donors for A, B, C, DRB1 and DQB1; some 520 for DQA1; more than 600 for DPA1; approximately 450 for DPB1. Several DR-DQ haplotypes were treated as single units for association and clustering because of strong linkage in the cohort. On average, about 240,000 unique TCR beta nucleotide sequences were sequenced per donor among 398 genotyped donors of the cohort, with around 19% of those sequences being non-productive.

Worth noting for this clone: The specificity of this receptor is unknown. There are no base qualities to consult, and no much larger clone falls within one base.

Trimming costs V 2 bases and J 2 bases, and their ends lie 10 bases apart. CDR1 is given as ENHRY and CDR2 as SYGVKD, both from the germline V gene. The CDR3 starts with the cysteine, ends with the phenylalanine, and has 14 residues. The only DNA kept is the CDR3, 42 bases in frame from the first base. Overall results and qualifications from the work: Roughly uniform sequencing depth across donors was assumed in presence/absence analyses, although this assumption may not hold. Linkage disequilibrium might explain the correlated functional status among segregating V segments, but an unknown experimental factor could not be ruled out. HLA typing was unavailable for some donors at each locus, so association tests used only the typed subset. A cluster of highly shared sequence variants was judged likely to be a technical artifact of the sequencing pipeline. In a later analysis, the rate of TCR association differed among HLA loci, with DRB1 alleles having the most associated TCRs and HLA-C alleles having the fewest. Most TCR sequences were seen in very few donors, while some public TCRs were found in many individuals. The cohort was sequenced for TCR beta chains only, and without alpha or paired-chain data the features that could be detected were limited. A later genetic analysis reported fewer N-insertions in productive TCRs among donors in an Asian-associated ancestry cluster than the approximately 700-donor mean. About 17 rarely observed V segments, including chromosome 9 orphons, were excluded from the earlier analysis of a few hundred of the donors because counts were too low. The authors suggested that the approach could potentially be extended to other disease states and immunological phenotypes. When HLA alleles, especially DR and DQ, strongly co-occurred, attributing TCR associations to individual alleles was difficult. In both the original and validation cohorts, the classifier was reported to diagnose cytomegalovirus status with high specificity and sensitivity. In a later analysis, several top co-occurrence clusters were reported to appear linked to parvovirus B19, influenza, CMV and Epstein-Barr virus. Compared with equally common non-associated chains, HLA-associated TCR beta chains in a later analysis were more clonally expanded and had lower generation probabilities. The study gave a list of about 160 TCR beta chains associated with cytomegalovirus. Some IMGT-functional V segments, including TRBV6-2 and TRBV6-3, could not be told apart with the 87-base-pair reads, so those segments were excluded. In a later analysis, most CMV-associated TCR beta chains were found to appear HLA-restricted, with HLA associations seemingly driven largely by CMV exposure. A few of the identified cytomegalovirus-associated TCR beta chains were confirmed in vitro to be specific for cytomegalovirus antigens. A further reported finding was that TCR beta sequences accurately predicted the HLA-A and HLA-B alleles for most subjects in the first cohort. In a later genetic analysis, a missense DCLRE1C variant was associated with V-gene and J-gene trimming of TCR beta chains, and the association was replicated in an independent cohort. At a false discovery rate of 0.05, a later analysis linked 16,951 TCR beta sequences to specific HLA alleles. For the cohort, immune exposure information was limited to CMV serostatus. Broadly in line with IMGT annotations, most TCR beta V segments showed up in productive rearrangements about 87% or about 30% of the time in an earlier analysis of several hundred of the donors.

The cohort was made up of around 720 healthy bone marrow donors. All cohort members were sampled while nominally healthy, although unrecorded immune exposures were likely present. The donor was CMV seropositive and belonged to the group of 250 to 350 seropositive cohort members. A peripheral blood sample was provided by each donor, and peripheral blood mononuclear cells were used for TCR beta sequencing. The Qiagen DNeasy Blood Extraction Kit was used to extract genomic DNA from the blood cell samples. Libraries were constructed by the immunoSEQ multiplex PCR assay. For the multiplex PCR, a mixture combining 60 forward primers for TCR Vbeta segments and 13 reverse primers for TCR Jbeta segments was used. The CDR3 region of rearranged TCR beta genes was amplified from genomic DNA by a multiplex PCR assay. The Illumina HiSeq System was used to sequence the amplified TCR beta libraries as 87-base-pair reads. On the authors' methods: Across the 666 repertoires, a later analysis counted roughly 84 million unique TCR beta chains, approximately 12 million of which were shared by at least two donors. Raw reads were error-corrected and collapsed into unique sequences with a nearest-neighbor algorithm that merged closely related sequences to remove PCR and sequencing errors. Alignment of CDR3 sequences to IMGT reference sequences was used to assign V, D and J gene segments. For a sequence to be retained, a match of at least six nucleotides to both a V gene segment and a J gene segment was required. A rearrangement was called productive if the CDR3 had no stop codons and remained in frame with V and J, and every other rearrangement was called non-productive. CDR3 was defined according to IMGT convention as the region running from the second conserved V-encoded cysteine to the conserved J-encoded phenylalanine. The earlier analysis of 450 to 750 of the donors excluded any sequence lacking an unambiguous match to a single V gene segment. In an earlier analysis of several hundred of the donors, a V segment was called functional when productive rearrangements were above 56.7%, and segregating when the standard deviation between donors exceeded 5%. A statistical classification framework was developed to diagnose cytomegalovirus status using the catalog of TCR beta chain sequences. A later analysis assigned V and J genes by comparing TCR nucleotide sequences with IMGT/GENE-DB human TR gene sequences. A later analysis assigned CDR3 sequences and most-parsimonious VDJ recombination scenarios with the TCRdist pipeline. In a later analysis, each TCR beta chain was defined by its CDR3 amino acid sequence together with its V-gene family, and reads lacking a unique V-gene family were excluded. To address suspected cross-contamination and a sequencing artifact, a later analysis removed some 620 highly shared, low-generation-probability nucleotide sequences. For each public chain, a later analysis derived a clonal expansion index from normalized ranks of inferred template counts within each repertoire. Generation probabilities in a later analysis came from a VDJ recombination model fitted to out-of-frame rearrangements, and those results were checked against IGoR. In a later analysis, hypergeometric tests were used to score TCR-TCR, TCR-HLA and TCR-CMV co-occurrence, with a repertoire-size bias correction applied to TCR pairs. To estimate false discovery rates, a later analysis permuted the HLA or CMV assignments 20 times. A later analysis grouped co-occurring TCRs with DBSCAN, adding TCRdist sequence similarity when clustering within HLA-allele-positive subsets. For co-occurrence clustering, repertoires with fewer than 30,000 or more than 120,000 public chains were excluded, along with roughly five repertoires with anomalous nucleotide sharing. This is the immuneACCESS table as TCRdb keeps it, with only in-frame sequences that have V and J called. A part of the clones is gone; compared with another copy, unresolved V genes explain less than half, and the rest is unexplained. V and J calls and clone size come straight from that table; D and trimming were deduced from the DNA. Counted in this sample were tens of thousands of clones; roughly 80% of them appeared once. Clones ranked in the top ten supply 2.5% to 3% of the sample.

What was sequenced was PBMCs. The receptor comes from a woman in her forties in good health and CMV-seropositive. The V and J genes are TRBV10-3 and TRBJ2-7; no D gene is confidently identified. The DNA is TGTGCCATCAGTGAGCCCCCAGGAACCTACGAGCAGTACTTC. This codes for CAISEPPGTYEQYF.